Listed below are T cell receptor beta chains from one sample, sequenced in a study of blood T cell repertoires in COVID-19. Some clones are missing from TCRdb's copy, which holds only in-frame ones; the method was immunoSEQ multiplex PCR. The data hold 150,000 to 200,000 clones, with over 70% observed a single time. Sequencing used PBMCs or T cells enriched from blood (not recorded which). The origin of the receptors is a man aged 45-65 years who had recovered from COVID-19. The CDR3 runs from the conserved cysteine through the conserved F or W. D genes are given only for firm matches. Clone size, where shown, is once, few, many, or a class for clones that have expanded.

cdr3_nt cdr3_aa v_call clone_size j_call d_call
TGTGCCAGCAGTATCAACCCGGGACAGGGCCGCTACGAGCAGTACTTC CASSINPGQGRYEQYF TRBV28 NA TRBJ2-7 TRBD1
TGCGCCAGCAGTGAAGGACTAGCGGGAAATGAGAGGGAGACCCAGTACTTC CASSEGLAGNERETQYF TRBV10-1 NA TRBJ2-5 TRBD2
TGTGCCAGCAGTTTGGCAGGCGAAGCTTTCTTT CASSLAGEAFF TRBV28 NA TRBJ1-1 NA
TGTGCCAGCAGTTTTAGGAAGAGGGAAACGCATTTT CASSFRKRETHF TRBV28 NA TRBJ1-3 NA
TGTGCCTGGACTCCGTTGGGAGCTGTGTTCGGCTACGAGCAGTACTTC CAWTPLGAVFGYEQYF TRBV30 NA TRBJ2-7 NA
TGTGCCAGCAGCTTAGACGGTCTCCCGGATGGCTACACCTTC CASSLDGLPDGYTF TRBV7-2 few TRBJ1-2 NA
TGTGCCAGTAGTAGTAGACAGGGGAACACTGAAGCTTTCTTT CASSSRQGNTEAFF TRBV19 NA TRBJ1-1 TRBD1
TGTGCCAGCAGCTCCCGACGGGCTAGCGGTAAAGAGACCCAGTACTTC CASSSRRASGKETQYF TRBV7-9 NA TRBJ2-5 TRBD2
TGTGCCAGCAATGGCCAGGGATCCTCACCCCTCCACTTT CASNGQGSSPLHF TRBV6-5 once TRBJ1-6 NA
TGTGCCAGCAGCTCGTGGGGACTAGCGGGATCCTACGAGCAGTACTTC CASSSWGLAGSYEQYF TRBV5-6 few TRBJ2-7 TRBD2
TGTGCCAGCAGCTTAGGACAGGGGGTGGACGACGAGCAGTACTTC CASSLGQGVDDEQYF TRBV13 few TRBJ2-7 TRBD1
TGTGCCAGCAGCTTTGACAGATCTGGAAACACCATATATTTT CASSFDRSGNTIYF TRBV9 NA TRBJ1-3 NA
TGTGCCAGCACCCAGTCGGACAGGGGGGAGACCCAGTACTTC CASTQSDRGETQYF TRBV21-1 NA TRBJ2-5 NA
TGCGCCAGCAGTCCTCAGGGGGCTCTCTCTGGGGCCAACGTCCTGACTTTC CASSPQGALSGANVLTF TRBV5-1 NA TRBJ2-6 TRBD1
TGTGCCAGCAGCTTTTTTGTACTAGCGGGAGTCAATGAGCAGTTCTTC CASSFFVLAGVNEQFF TRBV11-2 NA TRBJ2-1 TRBD2
TGTGCCAGCTCCCAGGAGGGGTTGGGTAATTCACCCCTCCACTTT CASSQEGLGNSPLHF TRBV18 NA TRBJ1-6 NA
TGTGCCAGCGCGAGCGGGAGGAGGGTAGATACGCAGTATTTT CASASGRRVDTQYF TRBV3-1/TRBV3-2 NA TRBJ2-3 TRBD2
TGTGCCAGCAGTTTGACCGGGACAGGGTTAAGGAACACCATATATTTT CASSLTGTGLRNTIYF TRBV28 NA TRBJ1-3 TRBD1
TGTGCCATCAGTGCCGGACAGGAGGAAAAACTGTTTTTT CAISAGQEEKLFF TRBV10-3 NA TRBJ1-4 TRBD1
TGTGCCAGCAGCGTCGGACAGGGATATGAAAAACTGTTTTTT CASSVGQGYEKLFF TRBV9 NA TRBJ1-4 TRBD1
TGTGCCAGCCGAAACAGGGCTGACAACACTGAAGCTTTCTTT CASRNRADNTEAFF TRBV6-5 NA TRBJ1-1 NA
TGTGCCAGCAGTCTCCGGAGTTCACCCCTCCACTTT CASSLRSSPLHF TRBV6-5 NA TRBJ1-6 NA
TGTGCCAGCAGAGGAAGACAGGCTTCAACTAATGAAAAACTGTTTTTT CASRGRQASTNEKLFF TRBV28 few TRBJ1-4 NA
TGTGCCAGCAGCTACATTTACAGGGGTAGCAATCAGCCCCAGCATTTT CASSYIYRGSNQPQHF TRBV2 NA TRBJ1-5 TRBD1
TGCGCCAGCAGCCCGAATCGTATGGCGGGAGGCTACGAGCAGTACTTC CASSPNRMAGGYEQYF TRBV5-1 NA TRBJ2-7 TRBD2
TGTGCCAGCAGCTTAGGGGGAGGGGGAGATACGCAGTATTTT CASSLGGGGDTQYF TRBV7-6 NA TRBJ2-3 NA
TGTGCCAGTAGTATAGGGGGACAGGGCCAGAGGGTAAAATCTGGGGCCAACGTCCTGACTTTC CASSIGGQGQRVKSGANVLTF TRBV19 few TRBJ2-6 TRBD1
TGTGCCAGCAGCCGGGGCGGGGGCGCAGACTATGGCTACACCTTC CASSRGGGADYGYTF TRBV7-2 NA TRBJ1-2 NA
TGTGCCAGCAGCAGTGGGAGGGGCAGGTCGAACACCGGGGAGCTGTTTTTT CASSSGRGRSNTGELFF TRBV2 once TRBJ2-2 TRBD2
TGTGCCAGCAGCCTCTCGCGCCGGGGAACTGAAGCTTTCTTT CASSLSRRGTEAFF TRBV2 few TRBJ1-1 NA
TGTGCCAGCAGGAGTCAGGGGGTTCCCTACGAGCAGTACTTC CASRSQGVPYEQYF TRBV28 NA TRBJ2-7 TRBD1
TGTGCCAGCAGTTATGGGAGTTCACCTGGGGCCAACGTCCTGACTTTC CASSYGSSPGANVLTF TRBV6-6 NA TRBJ2-6 NA
TGTGCCAGCTGGACAGGGGGCAGGACTGAAGCTTTCTTT CASWTGGRTEAFF TRBV19 NA TRBJ1-1 TRBD1
TGTGCCAGCAGCCCAGGTCCGGGACAGACATCCAATGAGCAGTTCTTC CASSPGPGQTSNEQFF TRBV4-2 NA TRBJ2-1 TRBD1
TGCGCCAGCAGCCAAGGGCCGGTGGCGGGTGAAAAACTGTTTTTT CASSQGPVAGEKLFF TRBV4-1 NA TRBJ1-4 NA
TGCGCCAGCAGCTTGGACCCGACAGCCTCTGGAAACACCATATATTTT CASSLDPTASGNTIYF TRBV5-1 NA TRBJ1-3 NA
TGCGCCAGCAGCCTACGGGGACAGGGGGCTCAAGGCTACACCTTC CASSLRGQGAQGYTF TRBV5-1 NA TRBJ1-2 TRBD1
TGTGCCAGCAGCCGAGACAGGGCGCCGTACAATGAGCAGTTCTTC CASSRDRAPYNEQFF TRBV4-2 NA TRBJ2-1 TRBD1
TGTGCCAGCAGTGAGGACAGGGGGCGTGAGAACACTGAAGCTTTCTTT CASSEDRGRENTEAFF TRBV6-1 NA TRBJ1-1 TRBD1
TGTGCCAGCACCGGGGCGGGGGGCTACACCTTC CASTGAGGYTF TRBV27 NA TRBJ1-2 NA